Below, 30 T cell receptor beta chains from the same sample are listed, as sequenced in a study of blood T cell repertoires in COVID-19. This table comes from immunoSEQ multiplex PCR, and its TCRdb copy is limited to in-frame clones, with some not included. Among about 320,000 clones listed, 65% to 90% were seen once. Sequencing used peripheral blood. The origin of the receptors is a human donor in a cohort sampled during active COVID-19.

V usage is TRBV24-1 and J usage is TRBJ2-1; D not resolved. V gave up 1 base and J gave up 4 bases, with 13 bases separating them. The CDR3 runs 16 residues. The germline gives CDR1 KGHDR, CDR2 SFDVKD. The CDR3 sequence is CATSDFAVSSYNEQFF. CDR3 DNA: TGTGCCACCAGTGATTTCGCAGTCTCCTCATACAATGAGCAGTTCTTC.

The chain carries TRBV6-1 and TRBJ2-1; a weak D match, TRBD2 (5 bases). The CDR3 is made up of 15 amino acids. The germline V and J ends were trimmed by 2 bases and 9 bases, with 17 bases remaining between them. Germline CDR1 MNHNS, CDR2 SASEGT. CDR3 in amino acids: CASSEQSGWSGEQFF. In DNA form, the CDR3 reads TGTGCCAGCAGTGAACAGAGTGGTTGGAGCGGTGAGCAGTTCTTC.

J is TRBJ1-1 and V is TRBV29-1, with 7 bases fitting TRBD1. Germline CDR1 SQVTM, CDR2 ANQGSEA. V was pared by 8 bases and J by 1 base, with 4 bases of the junction left unmatched. The CDR3 runs 12 residues. CDR3 loop: CSMRTGNTEAFF. CDR3 bases: TGCAGCATGCGGACAGGGAACACTGAAGCTTTCTTT.

This chain connects TRBV27 to TRBJ2-1; 8 bases are shared with TRBD2. This CDR3 region has 13 residues. Germline V gene data show CDR1 as MNHEY and CDR2 as SMNVEV (reference sequence). With V trimmed by 6 bases and J by 7 bases, 5 bases remained unmatched. DNA for the CDR3: TGTGCCAGCAGACGGGGGGGGTTAAATGAGCAGTTCTTC. Translating gives CASRRGGLNEQFF.

The CDR3 DNA is TGTGCCAGCAGGAAGACAGGGGCCCTTTCACCCCTCCACTTT. Translating it yields CASRKTGALSPLHF. The J gene is TRBJ1-6, the V gene TRBV27; 8 nucleotides line up with TRBD1. The germline V gene encodes CDR1 MNHEY and CDR2 SMNVEV (reference sequence). J gave up 9 bases and V 6 bases, and 7 bases lay outside the gene matches. The CDR3 spans 14 residues.

This clone was seen a single time. The CDR3 DNA reads as TGTGCCATCAGAGACAGGGTGTCGTCAGATACGCAGTATTTT. It yields the protein CAIRDRVSSDTQYF. The genes are TRBV10-3 and TRBJ2-3, with 7 bases lining up with TRBD1. V shed 6 bases and J 4 bases; nucleotides not matched to a gene: 7. This CDR3 comprises 14 residues. Germline loops: CDR1 ENHRY, CDR2 SYGVKD.

The gene calls are TRBV11-3 and TRBJ1-1, with D maybe TRBD1 (6 bases). CDR3 length equals 15 residues. V lost 4 bases and J lost 8, with 20 bases in between. Germline CDR1 SGHNT, CDR2 YENEEA. The CDR3 sequence is CASSSGKTGNPEAFF. The CDR3 DNA reads as TGTGCCAGCAGCTCAGGAAAAACAGGGAATCCAGAAGCTTTCTTT. Drawing the rest from reference TRBV11-3 and TRBJ1-1, the complete variable domain is EAGVVQSPRYKIIEKKQPVAFWCNPISGHNTLYWYLQNLGQGPELLIRYENEEAVDDSQLPKDRFSAERLKGVDSTLKIQPAELGDSAVYLCASSSGKTGNPEAFFGQGTRLTVV.

This clone was seen once. The chain carries TRBV7-8 and TRBJ2-5, with 9 positions matching TRBD2. Germline V gene data show CDR1 as SGHVS and CDR2 as FQNEAQ. V dropped 9 bases and J dropped 4; count of bases not matched to a gene: 9. The CDR3 loop spans 14 amino acids. The DNA for the CDR3 is TGTGCCAGTCTTCGGCTAGCGGGGTTAGAGACCCAGTACTTC. Amino acids: CASLRLAGLETQYF. The complete variable domain, with remaining parts taken from reference TRBV7-8 and TRBJ2-5, reads GAGVSQSPRYKVAKRGQDVALRCDPISGHVSLFWYQQALGQGPEFLTYFQNEAQLDKSGLPSDRFFAERPEGSVSTLKIQRTQQEDSAVYLCASLRLAGLETQYFGPGTRLLVL.

The genes are TRBV6-5 and TRBJ1-5; a possible D gene is TRBD1 (5 bases). CDR3 length: 13 residues. Trimming stripped 4 bases from V and 1 base from J, with 5 bases between. CDR1 and CDR2 from the germline V gene are MNHEY and SVGAGI. The DNA of the CDR3 is TGTGCCAGCAGTTGGGGCAGCAATCAGCCCCAGCATTTT. Translating it yields CASSWGSNQPQHF.

The chain recombines TRBV2 with TRBJ2-3; perhaps TRBD1 as D (5 bases). This CDR3 has 15 amino acids. CDR1 is SNHLY, CDR2 FYNNEI, per germline. The V and J ends lost 6 bases and 2 bases respectively, with 15 bases between them. The DNA of the CDR3 is TGTGCCAGCAGACCTAGGGGTTTGGTCACAGATACGCAGTATTTT. Its translation: CASRPRGLVTDTQYF.

The chain combines TRBV29-1 with TRBJ2-2; D gene unclear. Trimming shortened V by 2 bases and J by 2 bases, and 6 bases separated the two germline ends. The germline gives CDR1 SQVTM, CDR2 ANQGSEA. The CDR3 is made up of 13 amino acids. The CDR3: CSVEPLNTGELFF. The DNA for the CDR3 is TGCAGCGTTGAACCTTTAAACACCGGGGAGCTGTTTTTT.

The chain is built from TRBV11-3 and TRBJ2-3, with D possibly being TRBD2 (6 bases). The CDR3 has 19 amino acids. V dropped 5 bases and J dropped 1 base, with 25 bases sitting between them. Per germline, CDR1 SGHNT and CDR2 YENEEA. The CDR3 is CASSPGRGRSLDGTDTQYF. The CDR3 DNA sequence: TGTGCCAGCAGCCCCGGGCGGGGCCGCTCTCTCGATGGCACAGATACGCAGTATTTT. Complete variable domain (other parts from reference TRBV11-3 and TRBJ2-3): EAGVVQSPRYKIIEKKQPVAFWCNPISGHNTLYWYLQNLGQGPELLIRYENEEAVDDSQLPKDRFSAERLKGVDSTLKIQPAELGDSAVYLCASSPGRGRSLDGTDTQYFGPGTRLTVL.

The chain has TRBV6-5 and TRBJ1-1; a possible D gene is TRBD1 (6 bases). The germline CDR1 and CDR2 sequences are MNHEY and SVGAGI. The germline V and J ends were trimmed by 0 bases and 6 bases, with 11 bases remaining between them. The CDR3 loop spans 14 amino acids. CDR3 in DNA: TGTGCCAGCAGTTACTCGGCCGGACAGCCTGAAGCTTTCTTT. It translates to CASSYSAGQPEAFF.

This rearrangement joins TRBV9 to TRBJ1-2; 7 bases are a match to TRBD1. The CDR3 consists of 16 residues. Trimming removed 0 bases from V and 8 bases from J; junction bases left unmatched: 13. CDR1 and CDR2 (germline): SGDLS, YYNGEE. The CDR3 bases are TGTGCCAGCAGCGTAGTCTCAGTTGGGACAGTTTTCGGCTACACCTTC. Translating it yields CASSVVSVGTVFGYTF.

V gene TRBV7-2 combines with J gene TRBJ2-5; 10 positions agree with TRBD2. Germline trimming cut 4 bases from V and 1 base from J; bases unmatched to any gene: 3. CDR3 length: 15 amino acids. The germline V gene has CDR1 SGHTA and CDR2 FQGNSA. The CDR3 DNA follows: TGTGCCAGCAGCTCAGGACTAGCGGCCCAAGAGACCCAGTACTTC. It yields the protein CASSSGLAAQETQYF.

The V gene is TRBV23-1, the J gene TRBJ2-7; D ambiguous. TRBV23-1 is an ORF, with its function uncertain. The CDR3 is 12 amino acids. Trimming removed 0 bases from V and 4 bases from J, with 4 bases in between. The CDR3 sequence is CASSQSRYEQYF. In nucleotides, the CDR3 is TGCGCCAGCAGTCAATCGCGGTACGAGCAGTACTTC.

The genes are TRBV9 and TRBJ2-7, with TRBD1 identical over 8 bases. The germline CDR1 and CDR2 sequences are SGDLS and YYNGEE. The J segment lost 2 bases and the V segment lost 1 base, leaving 5 bases of the junction unmatched. This CDR3 region has 15 residues. CDR3: CASSVFSDRAYEQYF. Here the CDR3 DNA reads TGTGCCAGCAGCGTATTCTCGGACAGGGCCTACGAGCAGTACTTC.

The rearrangement uses TRBV6-6 and TRBJ2-2; weak D call: TRBD1 (5 bases). The CDR3 is made up of 20 amino acids. In germline, CDR1 is MNHNY, CDR2 SVGAGI (reference sequence). V lost 6 bases and J lost 6, with 32 bases in between. CDR3 sequence: CASSSSFGWQGRSKAGELFF. The CDR3 DNA reads as TGTGCCAGCAGCTCCTCCTTTGGTTGGCAGGGAAGATCCAAGGCCGGGGAGCTGTTTTTT.

Here the CDR3 reads CASSLKRAGSGYGYTF. Here the CDR3 DNA reads TGTGCCAGCAGCCTAAAGAGGGCGGGAAGCGGCTATGGCTACACCTTC. The chain recombines TRBV3-1 (or the pseudogene TRBV3-2) with TRBJ1-2; D is unclear. With 4 bases removed from V and 4 bases from J, the gap between germline ends came to 19 bases. This CDR3 is built from 16 residues. Per germline, CDR1 LGHDT and CDR2 YNNKEL (reference sequence).

The chain links TRBV4-1 to TRBJ2-7; perhaps TRBD1 as D (5 bases). Germline V gene data show CDR1 as MGHRA and CDR2 as YSYEKL. This CDR3 is built from 16 residues. V was shortened by 1 base and J by 0 bases, with 13 bases between the two germline ends. The CDR3 nucleotides read TGCGCCAGCAGCCAAGTATCAGGGCGAAGCTCCTACGAGCAGTACTTC. Amino acids: CASSQVSGRSSYEQYF.

A single count supports this clone. This chain links TRBV12-3 or TRBV12-4 with TRBJ1-1, with D possibly matching TRBD1 (5 bases). This CDR3 has 12 residues. Trimming removed 0 bases from V and 10 bases from J, with 9 bases in between. The CDR3 sequence is CASSLARGGAFF. The CDR3, as DNA: TGTGCCAGCAGTTTAGCGCGGGGGGGAGCTTTCTTT.

This clone was seen once. This sequence joins TRBV27 and TRBJ2-7, with TRBD1 matching 12 bases. Germline V CDR1 and CDR2: MNHEY, SMNVEV (reference sequence). The CDR3 is made up of 14 amino acids. V was clipped by 5 bases and J by 5 bases; unmatched bases: 4. The CDR3 protein is CASSRGTGGHEQYF. Written as DNA, the CDR3 is TGTGCCAGCAGTCGTGGGACAGGGGGCCACGAGCAGTACTTC.

The chain has TRBV19 and TRBJ2-1, with 9 nucleotides matching TRBD2. The CDR3 length is 15 residues. CDR1 LNHDA and CDR2 SQIVND come from the germline V gene (reference sequence). V was pared by 5 bases and J by 5 bases, with 7 bases of the junction left unmatched. CDR3: CASSYRRGGDNEQFF. For the CDR3, the DNA is TGTGCCAGTAGTTATCGGCGGGGGGGTGACAATGAGCAGTTCTTC.

V and J are TRBV29-1 and TRBJ2-2; maybe TRBD1 (6 bases). Between the trimmed V and J ends, which lost 2 bases and 1 base, there was a span of 8 bases. Germline V gene sequence: CDR1 SQVTM, CDR2 ANQGSEA. The CDR3 loop spans 14 amino acids. DNA for the CDR3: TGCAGCGTTGAAAGGGGGATGAACACCGGGGAGCTGTTTTTT. It translates to CSVERGMNTGELFF.

This clone was observed a single time. The chain uses TRBV5-1 and TRBJ1-5; tentative D call: TRBD1 (6 bases). Germline V gene lookup returns CDR1 SGHRS and CDR2 YFSETQ. Trimming removed 0 bases from V and 6 bases from J, with 13 bases in between. The CDR3 totals 15 residues. CDR3 DNA: TGCGCCAGCAGCTTGGTAGGGGGTTCTGGTCAGCCCCAGCATTTT. This gives the protein CASSLVGGSGQPQHF.

V is TRBV30 and J is TRBJ1-2; maybe TRBD1 (6 bases). Deletions cut 0 bases from V and 2 bases from J, with 10 bases between. Germline V gene data show CDR1 as GTSNPN and CDR2 as SVGIG (reference sequence). The CDR3 runs to 14 residues. The CDR3 loop reads CAWSVLGGNYGYTF. CDR3 coding DNA: TGTGCCTGGAGTGTATTAGGGGGAAACTATGGCTACACCTTC.

With regard to this clone: At the DNA level, this CDR3 is encoded by other sequences in the same sample as well. This chain links TRBV6-5 with TRBJ1-5; 8 bases align to TRBD1. Germline CDR1 is MNHEY and CDR2 is SVGAGI. After removal of 6 bases from V and 3 bases from J, the junction contained 4 bases not matched to a gene. This CDR3 comprises 14 residues. Here the CDR3 reads CASRPGQVNQPQHF. In DNA, the CDR3 is TGTGCCAGCAGGCCGGGACAGGTCAATCAGCCCCAGCATTTT.

This chain connects TRBV6-5 to TRBJ2-7; TRBD2 is a possible D gene (5 bases). The CDR3 sequence is 14 residues long. Trimming removed 7 bases from V and 6 bases from J, with 19 bases in between. Germline V gene sequence: CDR1 MNHEY, CDR2 SVGAGI. CDR3 sequence: CASTWRTGNGEQYF. The CDR3 region has the DNA TGTGCCAGCACTTGGCGGACGGGAAATGGCGAGCAGTACTTC.

The chain has TRBV27 and TRBJ1-4, with TRBD1 matching 7 bases. The V segment lost 6 bases and the J segment 5 bases; nucleotides outside the gene matches: 9. The CDR3 is made up of 15 amino acids. Per germline, CDR1 MNHEY and CDR2 SMNVEV (reference sequence). The CDR3 region is CASRARQGTNEKLFF. CDR3 bases: TGTGCCAGCAGGGCCCGACAGGGTACGAATGAAAAACTGTTTTTT.

J is TRBJ1-1 and V is TRBV19; D may be TRBD1 (5 bases). V dropped 5 bases and J dropped 2 bases, with 15 bases sitting between them. CDR1 LNHDA and CDR2 SQIVND come from the germline V gene (reference sequence). The CDR3 is made up of 15 amino acids. CDR3 loop: CASSSVGGGNTEAFF. The CDR3 DNA reads TGTGCCAGTAGTTCGGTCGGGGGAGGAAACACTGAAGCTTTCTTT. Variable domain in full (rest from reference TRBV19 and TRBJ1-1): DGGITQSPKYLFRKEGQNVTLSCEQNLNHDAMYWYRQDPGQGLRLIYYSQIVNDFQKGDIAEGYSVSREKKESFPLTVTSAQKNPTAFYLCASSSVGGGNTEAFFGQGTRLTVV.